This paragraph reports one T cell receptor (beta chain). This CDR3 spans 16 amino acids. The ends lost 0 bases at V and 1 base at J; junction bases unmatched: 2. Germline loops: CDR1 SGHNT, CDR2 YYREEE (reference sequence). Profiled with immunoSEQ multiplex PCR; TCRdb holds only in-frame clones, not every one. In the table there are 65,000 to 70,000 clones, 80% to 95% of which are singletons. The data are from a study of T cell clones after liver transplantation. The chain joins TRBV5-4 to TRBJ2-5, with 11 nucleotides matching TRBD2. The source material was CD4+ T cells from blood, sampled less than 27 months after liver transplant. This receptor was obtained from a human patient who received a liver transplant. Some T cells may be provided by the graft donor. Written as DNA, the CDR3 is TGTGCCAGCAGCTTGGTCCTAGCGGGAGGCCAAGAGACCCAGTACTTC. Translated, it gives CASSLVLAGGQETQYF.